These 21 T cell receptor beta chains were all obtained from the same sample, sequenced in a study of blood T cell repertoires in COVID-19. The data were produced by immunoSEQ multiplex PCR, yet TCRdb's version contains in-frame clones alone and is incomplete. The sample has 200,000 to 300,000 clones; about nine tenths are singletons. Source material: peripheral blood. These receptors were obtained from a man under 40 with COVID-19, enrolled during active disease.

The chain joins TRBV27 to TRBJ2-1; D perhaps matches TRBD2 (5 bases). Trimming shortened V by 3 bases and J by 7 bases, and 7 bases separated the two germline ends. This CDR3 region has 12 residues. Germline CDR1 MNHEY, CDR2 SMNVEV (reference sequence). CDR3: CASSFTGNEQFF. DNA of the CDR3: TGTGCCAGCAGTTTTACGGGAAATGAGCAGTTCTTC.

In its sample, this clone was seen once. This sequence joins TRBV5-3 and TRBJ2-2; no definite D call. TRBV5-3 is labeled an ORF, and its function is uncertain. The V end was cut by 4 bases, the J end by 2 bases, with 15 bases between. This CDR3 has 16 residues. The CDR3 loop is CARSPSSRPNTGELFF. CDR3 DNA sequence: TGTGCCAGAAGCCCTAGTTCGCGGCCCAACACCGGGGAGCTGTTTTTT.

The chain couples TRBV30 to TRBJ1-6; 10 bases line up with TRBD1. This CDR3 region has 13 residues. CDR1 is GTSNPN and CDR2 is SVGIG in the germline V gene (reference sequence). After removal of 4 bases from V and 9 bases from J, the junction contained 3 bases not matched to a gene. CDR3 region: CAWNRDRGSPLHF. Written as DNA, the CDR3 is TGTGCCTGGAACCGGGACAGGGGTTCACCCCTCCACTTT.

This chain's CDR3 is CASRVSGGAAGYTF. CDR3 in DNA: TGTGCCAGCAGAGTGAGTGGGGGCGCAGCCGGCTACACCTTC. This sequence joins TRBV2 and TRBJ1-2, with D possibly matching TRBD1 (6 bases). The CDR3 runs 14 residues. Looked up from germline, CDR1 is SNHLY and CDR2 is FYNNEI. V lost 6 bases and J 8 bases, leaving 19 bases between the germline ends.

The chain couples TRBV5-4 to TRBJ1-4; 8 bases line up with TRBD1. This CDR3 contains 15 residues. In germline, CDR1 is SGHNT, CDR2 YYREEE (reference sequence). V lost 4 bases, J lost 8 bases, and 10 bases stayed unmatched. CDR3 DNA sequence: TGTGCCAGCAGCGGCAAGACAGGGGAGGGCGAAAAACTGTTTTTT. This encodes CASSGKTGEGEKLFF.

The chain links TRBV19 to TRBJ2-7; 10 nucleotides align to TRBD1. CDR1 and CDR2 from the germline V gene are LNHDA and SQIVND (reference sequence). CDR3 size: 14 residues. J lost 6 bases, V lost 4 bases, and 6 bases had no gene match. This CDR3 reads CASSNRQGASEQYF. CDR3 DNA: TGTGCCAGTAGTAATAGACAGGGGGCAAGCGAGCAGTACTTC.

The CDR3 sequence: CASSLVNYGYTF. The CDR3 region has the DNA TGTGCCAGCAGCTTAGTAAACTATGGCTACACCTTC. J is TRBJ1-2 and V is TRBV11-2, with D hard to call. Germline loops: CDR1 SGHAT, CDR2 FQNNGV. The V gene lost 1 base and the J gene lost 2 bases, with 2 bases spanning the gap. The CDR3 consists of 12 residues.

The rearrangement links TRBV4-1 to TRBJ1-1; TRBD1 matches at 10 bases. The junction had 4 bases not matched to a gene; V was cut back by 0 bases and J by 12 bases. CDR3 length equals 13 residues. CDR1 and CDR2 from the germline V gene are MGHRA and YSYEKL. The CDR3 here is CASSQEGTGVSFF. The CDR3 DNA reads TGCGCCAGCAGCCAAGAAGGGACAGGGGTATCTTTCTTT.

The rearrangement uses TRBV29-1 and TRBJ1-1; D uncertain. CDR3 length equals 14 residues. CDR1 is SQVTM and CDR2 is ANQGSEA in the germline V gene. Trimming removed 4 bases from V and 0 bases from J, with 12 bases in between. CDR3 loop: CSVVGRGMNTEAFF. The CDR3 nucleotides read TGCAGCGTTGTAGGAAGAGGCATGAACACTGAAGCTTTCTTT.

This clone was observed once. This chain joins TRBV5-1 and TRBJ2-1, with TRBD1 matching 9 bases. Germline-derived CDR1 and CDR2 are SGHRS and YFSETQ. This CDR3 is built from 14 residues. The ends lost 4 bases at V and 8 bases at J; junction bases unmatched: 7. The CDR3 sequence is CASSLGQGLDEQFF. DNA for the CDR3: TGCGCCAGCAGCCTGGGACAGGGTTTGGATGAGCAGTTCTTC.

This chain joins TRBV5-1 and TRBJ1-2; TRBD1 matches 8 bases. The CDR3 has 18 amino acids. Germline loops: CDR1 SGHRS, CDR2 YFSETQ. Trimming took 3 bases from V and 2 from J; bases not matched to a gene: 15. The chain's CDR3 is CASSSGSGTGPRNYGYTF. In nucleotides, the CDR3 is TGCGCCAGCAGCTCCGGATCCGGGACAGGCCCTCGAAACTATGGCTACACCTTC.

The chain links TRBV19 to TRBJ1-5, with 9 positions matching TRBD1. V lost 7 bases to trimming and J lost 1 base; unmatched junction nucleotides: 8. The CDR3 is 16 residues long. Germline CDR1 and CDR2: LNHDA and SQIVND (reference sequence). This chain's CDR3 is CASTITGGGSNQPQHF. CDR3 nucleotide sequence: TGTGCCAGTACCATTACAGGGGGCGGAAGCAATCAGCCCCAGCATTTT.

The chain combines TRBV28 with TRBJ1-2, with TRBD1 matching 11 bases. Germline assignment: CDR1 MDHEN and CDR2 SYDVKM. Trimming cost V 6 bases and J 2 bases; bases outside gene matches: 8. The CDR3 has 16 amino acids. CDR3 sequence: CASSPGGQGANYGYTF. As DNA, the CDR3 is TGTGCCAGCAGCCCCGGTGGACAGGGGGCGAACTATGGCTACACCTTC.

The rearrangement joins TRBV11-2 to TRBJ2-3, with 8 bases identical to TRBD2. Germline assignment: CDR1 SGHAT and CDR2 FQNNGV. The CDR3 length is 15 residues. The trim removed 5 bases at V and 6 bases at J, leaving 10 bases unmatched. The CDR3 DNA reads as TGTGCCAGCAGCCGGACTAGCCGGGTCCCGGATACGCAGTATTTT. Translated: CASSRTSRVPDTQYF.

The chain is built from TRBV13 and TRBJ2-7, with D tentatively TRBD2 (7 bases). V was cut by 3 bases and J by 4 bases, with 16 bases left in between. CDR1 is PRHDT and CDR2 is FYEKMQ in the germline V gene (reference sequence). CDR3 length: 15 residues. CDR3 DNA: TGTGCCAGCAGCTTGGGTCCGGGGGGCGCTTACGAGCAGTACTTC. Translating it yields CASSLGPGGAYEQYF.

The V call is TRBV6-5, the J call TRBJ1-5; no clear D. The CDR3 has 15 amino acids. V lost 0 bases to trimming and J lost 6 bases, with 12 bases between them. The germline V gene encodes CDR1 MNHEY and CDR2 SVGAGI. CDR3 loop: CASSYSGRGAQPQHF. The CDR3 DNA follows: TGTGCCAGCAGTTACTCGGGGAGAGGCGCTCAGCCCCAGCATTTT.

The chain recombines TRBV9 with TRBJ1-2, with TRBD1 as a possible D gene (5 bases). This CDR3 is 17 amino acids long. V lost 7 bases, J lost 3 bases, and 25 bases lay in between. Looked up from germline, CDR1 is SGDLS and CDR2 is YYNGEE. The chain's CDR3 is CASSPADGGIFDYGYTF. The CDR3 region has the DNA TGTGCCAGCTCCCCAGCGGACGGGGGAATCTTCGACTATGGCTACACCTTC. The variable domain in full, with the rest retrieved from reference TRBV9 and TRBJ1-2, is DSGVTQTPKHLITATGQRVTLRCSPRSGDLSVYWYQQSLDQGLQFLIQYYNGEERAKGNILERFSAQQFPDLHSELNLSSLELGDSALYFCASSPADGGIFDYGYTFGSGTRLTVV.

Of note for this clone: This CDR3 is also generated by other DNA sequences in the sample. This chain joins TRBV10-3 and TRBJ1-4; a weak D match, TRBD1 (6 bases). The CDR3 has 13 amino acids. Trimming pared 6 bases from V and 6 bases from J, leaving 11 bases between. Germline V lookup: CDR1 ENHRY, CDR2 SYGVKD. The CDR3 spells CAIRQPGDEKLFF. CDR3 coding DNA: TGTGCCATCAGACAACCAGGGGATGAAAAACTGTTTTTT.

CDR3 in amino acids: CATSGTGASNSPLHF. The CDR3 coding sequence is TGTGCCACCTCGGGAACAGGGGCTTCTAATTCACCCCTCCACTTT. J is TRBJ1-6 and V is TRBV19, with TRBD1 matching 7 bases. CDR3 length equals 15 residues. Germline V gene sequence: CDR1 LNHDA, CDR2 SQIVND (reference sequence). J lost 6 bases, V lost 10 bases, and 12 bases had no gene match.

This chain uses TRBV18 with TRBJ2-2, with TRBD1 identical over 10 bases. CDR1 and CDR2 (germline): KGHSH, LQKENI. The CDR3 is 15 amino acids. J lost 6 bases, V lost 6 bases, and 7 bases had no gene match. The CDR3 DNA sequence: TGTGCCAGCTCTCCCGGGACAGGGGCATCCGGGGAGCTGTTTTTT. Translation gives CASSPGTGASGELFF. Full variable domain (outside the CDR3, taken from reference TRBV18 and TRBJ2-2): NAGVMQNPRHLVRRRGQEARLRCSPMKGHSHVYWYRQLPEEGLKFMVYLQKENIIDESGMPKERFSAEFPKEGPSILRIQQVVRGDSAAYFCASSPGTGASGELFFGEGSRLTVL.

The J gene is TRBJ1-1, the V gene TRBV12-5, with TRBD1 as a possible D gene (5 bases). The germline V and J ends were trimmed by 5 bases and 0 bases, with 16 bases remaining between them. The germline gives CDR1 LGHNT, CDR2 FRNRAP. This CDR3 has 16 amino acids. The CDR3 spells CASGPLMTDMNTEAFF. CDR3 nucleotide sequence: TGTGCTAGTGGTCCCCTTATGACAGACATGAACACTGAAGCTTTCTTT.